These 19 T cell receptor beta chains were all obtained from the same sample, sequenced in a study of spatial heterogeneity in lung cancer. TCRdb re-analysed the 5' RACE reads in MiXCR, keeping a single row per CDR3 protein. The repertoire holds 50,000 to 65,000 distinct CDR3 sequences, with roughly 7% as singletons. Sample time point: sample taken at primary tumor resection. In each case, whole RNA from tumor, nontumor lung or frozen PBMC was sequenced unsorted. The sample consisted of PBMCs, taken at surgery. These receptors all stem from a female donor with early-stage non-small cell lung cancer.

This clonotype was observed a few times. The V call is TRBV18, the J call TRBJ2-7; 7 nucleotides align to TRBD1. The germline V gene has CDR1 KGHSH and CDR2 LQKENI. The CDR3 covers 16 residues. V gave up 0 bases and J gave up 4 bases; unmatched junction bases: 9. CDR3 nucleotides: TGTGCCAGCTCACCACCGTCAAGGGGGCCTACTTACGAGCAGTACTTC. This translates into CASSPPSRGPTYEQYF.

Many counts were recorded for this clonotype. This chain joins TRBV20-1 and TRBJ2-1; no definite D call. The length of the CDR3 is 11 residues. Germline CDR1 is DFQATT and CDR2 is SNEGSKA (reference sequence). The V and J ends lost 0 bases and 8 bases respectively, with 5 bases between them. CDR3 loop: CSARDIDEQFF. The CDR3 DNA follows: TGCAGTGCTAGAGATATCGATGAGCAGTTCTTC.

Many counts were recorded for this clonotype. The CDR3 coding sequence is TGCAGTGCTGCCCTAGCGGGGGTCCAAGATACGCAGTATTTT. Amino acids: CSAALAGVQDTQYF. J is TRBJ2-3 and V is TRBV20-1; 10 bases align to TRBD2. Germline V gene lookup returns CDR1 DFQATT and CDR2 SNEGSKA (reference sequence). The CDR3 is 14 residues long. The V segment lost 5 bases and the J segment 5 bases; nucleotides outside the gene matches: 7.

In its sample, this clonotype was seen a few times. The chain links TRBV5-1 to TRBJ2-3; 7 bases match TRBD1. CDR1 and CDR2 (germline): SGHRS, YFSETQ. The CDR3 consists of 17 residues. With V trimmed by 2 bases and J by 0 bases, 9 bases remained unmatched. This CDR3 reads CASSLTLTGSSTDTQYF. For the CDR3, the DNA is TGCGCCAGCAGCTTAACCCTGACAGGGAGCAGCACAGATACGCAGTATTTT.

At least ten counts were recorded for this clonotype. J is TRBJ1-1 and V is TRBV5-5; D uncertain. This CDR3 comprises 12 residues. Germline CDR1 is SGHKS and CDR2 is YYEKEE (reference sequence). Trimming shortened V by 4 bases and J by 11 bases, and 15 bases separated the two germline ends. The CDR3 sequence: CASSHDSIRAFF. The DNA of the CDR3 is TGTGCCAGCAGCCACGACTCAATCCGGGCTTTCTTT.

This clonotype was detected many times. V is TRBV12-3 or TRBV12-4 and J is TRBJ2-5; D might be TRBD1 (5 bases). CDR3 length: 13 amino acids. With 3 bases removed from V and 4 bases from J, the gap between germline ends came to 9 bases. The CDR3 DNA is TGTGCCAGCAGTTTGACAGTATTAGAGACCCAGTACTTC. Translating it yields CASSLTVLETQYF.

This clonotype was detected ten times or more. The chain employs TRBV2 and TRBJ1-5, with a weak D call TRBD1 (6 bases). Looked up from germline, CDR1 is SNHLY and CDR2 is FYNNEI. Trimming left V 1 base short and J 3 bases short, with 19 bases between. This CDR3 comprises 18 residues. CDR3 sequence: CASSEVRGALTINQPQHF. CDR3 bases: TGTGCCAGCAGTGAAGTCAGGGGCGCTTTAACGATCAATCAGCCCCAGCATTTT. The complete variable domain, with remaining parts taken from reference TRBV2 and TRBJ1-5, reads EPEVTQTPSHQVTQMGQEVILRCVPISNHLYFYWYRQILGQKVEFLVSFYNNEISEKSEIFDDQFSVERPDGSNFTLKIRSTKLEDSAMYFCASSEVRGALTINQPQHFGDGTRLSIL.

This clonotype was recorded at least ten times. The chain employs TRBV7-2 and TRBJ1-4; perhaps TRBD1 as D (5 bases). CDR3 length: 14 amino acids. Germline loops: CDR1 SGHTA, CDR2 FQGNSA. V was cut by 8 bases and J by 6 bases, with 16 bases left in between. This chain's CDR3 is CASSSLTVHEKLFF. CDR3 in DNA: TGTGCCAGCTCCTCCCTGACAGTCCATGAAAAACTGTTTTTT.

The CDR3 loop is CASSYKRGTNYGYTF. DNA of the CDR3: TGTGCCAGCAGTTACAAGAGGGGCACTAACTATGGCTACACCTTC. The chain combines TRBV6-5 with TRBJ1-2; maybe TRBD1 (5 bases). V was clipped by 2 bases and J by 0 bases, with 10 bases between them. The CDR3 is 15 amino acids. Germline values: CDR1 MNHEY, CDR2 SVGAGI.

The J gene is TRBJ2-3, the V gene TRBV7-2, with D possibly matching TRBD2 (6 bases). Germline CDR1 is SGHTA and CDR2 is FQGNSA. V shed 3 bases and J shed 3 bases, with 16 bases lying between them. The CDR3 extends over 16 amino acids. CDR3: CASSFSGLGVTDTQYF. CDR3 DNA sequence: TGTGCCAGCAGCTTTAGCGGCCTGGGGGTGACAGATACGCAGTATTTT.

At least ten counts were recorded for this clonotype. This rearrangement joins TRBV29-1 to TRBJ1-2; D is unresolved. Germline V gene sequence: CDR1 SQVTM, CDR2 ANQGSEA. Trimming pared 3 bases from V and 4 bases from J, leaving 12 bases between. The CDR3 is 13 amino acids. In DNA form, the CDR3 reads TGCAGCGTTGAGGTTGCCAGTCGCTATGGCTACACCTTC. It encodes CSVEVASRYGYTF. Full variable domain (outside the CDR3, taken from reference TRBV29-1 and TRBJ1-2): SAVISQKPSRDICQRGTSLTIQCQVDSQVTMMFWYRQQPGQSLTLIATANQGSEATYESGFVIDKFPISRPNLTFSTLTVSNMSPEDSSIYLCSVEVASRYGYTFGSGTRLTVV.

This clonotype was seen repeatedly, ten times or more. V is TRBV6-1 and J is TRBJ2-5; possible D gene TRBD1, 5 bases. The germline V and J ends were trimmed by 7 bases and 1 base, with 16 bases remaining between them. This CDR3 contains 15 residues. The germline V gene encodes CDR1 MNHNS and CDR2 SASEGT. The CDR3 sequence: CASIPGRQLQETQYF. CDR3 in DNA: TGTGCCAGCATCCCCGGGCGACAGCTCCAAGAGACCCAGTACTTC.

This clonotype was observed at least ten times. The chain carries TRBV6-4 and TRBJ1-1; the D gene is possibly TRBD1 (6 bases). V was pared by 6 bases and J by 6 bases, with 23 bases between. CDR3 length: 16 residues. The germline CDR1 and CDR2 sequences are MRHNA and SNTAGT. The CDR3 DNA reads as TGTGCCAGCAGCGAGCGAGCAGGAGTGGGGGGGCCTGAAGCTTTCTTT. Its protein product is CASSERAGVGGPEAFF.

This clonotype appeared many times. CDR3 nucleotide sequence: TGCGCCAGCAGCTTGGCGTCGGCTAGAGAGCAGTACTTC. This codes for CASSLASAREQYF. V and J are TRBV5-1 and TRBJ2-7, with no clear D. The CDR3 extends over 13 amino acids. Germline V gene lookup returns CDR1 SGHRS and CDR2 YFSETQ. V lost 0 bases to trimming and J lost 7 bases, with 11 bases between them.

This clonotype was detected only a few times. CDR3 sequence: CASCPDRTDTQYF. CDR3 nucleotide sequence: TGTGCCAGCTGCCCTGACCGCACAGATACGCAGTATTTT. The chain uses TRBV2 and TRBJ2-3; no firm D call. Germline CDR1 SNHLY, CDR2 FYNNEI. V was clipped by 8 bases and J by 1 base, with 10 bases between them. This CDR3 contains 13 residues.

For this clonotype: With a much larger clone just one base away, this may be a read error. Written as DNA, the CDR3 is TGTGCCAGCAGTTGGTTACAGGGGGCCGGCACTGAAGCTTTCTTT. Its protein is CASSWLQGAGTEAFF. The rearrangement uses TRBV2 and TRBJ1-1, with TRBD1 matching 9 bases. Germline CDR1 reads SNHLY; CDR2 reads FYNNEI. Unmatched junction bases numbered 8, after V lost 5 bases and J lost 4 bases. The CDR3 has 15 amino acids.

V is TRBV20-1 and J is TRBJ2-1; 11 nucleotides match TRBD2. V lost 3 bases to trimming and J lost 2 bases; unmatched junction nucleotides: 0. This CDR3 comprises 14 residues. Germline V lookup: CDR1 DFQATT, CDR2 SNEGSKA (reference sequence). CDR3 nucleotide sequence: TGCAGTGCTAGGGGACTAGCGGCCTACAATGAGCAGTTCTTC. Translated, it gives CSARGLAAYNEQFF.

In its sample, this clonotype was seen many times. The CDR3 DNA follows: TGTGCCAGCAGCCAAGACTCGAGCAGTTTCAACTATGGCTACACCTTC. It translates to CASSQDSSSFNYGYTF. V usage is TRBV14 and J usage is TRBJ1-2, with D unresolved. CDR1 and CDR2 (germline): SGHDN, FVKESK. V lost 0 bases to trimming and J lost 2 bases, with 13 bases between them. The CDR3 has 16 amino acids.

This clonotype was seen at least ten times. The chain carries TRBV20-1 and TRBJ1-1; D is perhaps TRBD1 (6 bases). The germline V gene encodes CDR1 DFQATT and CDR2 SNEGSKA (reference sequence). This CDR3 spans 13 amino acids. V was trimmed by 6 bases and J by 1 base, leaving 12 bases between them. The CDR3 here is CSALTGRNTEAFF. The CDR3 DNA follows: TGCAGTGCCCTCACAGGGAGGAACACTGAAGCTTTCTTT.